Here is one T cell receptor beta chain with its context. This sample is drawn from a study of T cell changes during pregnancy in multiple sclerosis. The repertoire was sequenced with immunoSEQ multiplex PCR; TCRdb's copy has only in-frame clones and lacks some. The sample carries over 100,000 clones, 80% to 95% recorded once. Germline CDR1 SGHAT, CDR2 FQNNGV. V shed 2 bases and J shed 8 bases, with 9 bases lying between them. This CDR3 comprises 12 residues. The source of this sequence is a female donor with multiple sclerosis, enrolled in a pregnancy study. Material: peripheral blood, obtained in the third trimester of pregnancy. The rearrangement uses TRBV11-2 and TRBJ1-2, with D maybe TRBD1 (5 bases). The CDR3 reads CASSLSRAGYTF. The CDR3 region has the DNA TGTGCCAGCAGCTTATCCAGGGCCGGCTACACCTTC.